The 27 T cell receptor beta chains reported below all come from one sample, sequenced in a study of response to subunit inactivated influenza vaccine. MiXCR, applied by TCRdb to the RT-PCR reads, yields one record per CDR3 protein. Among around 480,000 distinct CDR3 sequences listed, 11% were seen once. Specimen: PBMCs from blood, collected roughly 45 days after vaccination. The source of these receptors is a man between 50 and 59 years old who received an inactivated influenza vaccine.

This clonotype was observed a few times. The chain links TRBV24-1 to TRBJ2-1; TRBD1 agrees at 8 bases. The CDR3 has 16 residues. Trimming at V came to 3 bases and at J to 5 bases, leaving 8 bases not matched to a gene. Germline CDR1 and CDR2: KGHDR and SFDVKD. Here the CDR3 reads CATSDPTGEVHNEQFF. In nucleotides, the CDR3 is TGTGCCACCAGTGATCCGACAGGGGAGGTCCACAATGAGCAGTTCTTC.

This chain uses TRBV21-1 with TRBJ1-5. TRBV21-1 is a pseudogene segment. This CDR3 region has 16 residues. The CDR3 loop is CASSKGVWQEGQPQHF. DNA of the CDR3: TGTGCCAGCAGCAAAGGAGTTTGGCAGGAGGGTCAGCCCCAGCATTTT.

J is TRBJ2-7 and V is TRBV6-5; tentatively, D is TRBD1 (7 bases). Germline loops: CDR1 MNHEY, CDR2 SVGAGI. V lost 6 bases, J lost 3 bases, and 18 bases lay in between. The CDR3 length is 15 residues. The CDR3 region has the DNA TGTGCCAGCAGCGACTGGAGGGCAGGGGGCTACGAGCAGTACTTC. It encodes CASSDWRAGGYEQYF.

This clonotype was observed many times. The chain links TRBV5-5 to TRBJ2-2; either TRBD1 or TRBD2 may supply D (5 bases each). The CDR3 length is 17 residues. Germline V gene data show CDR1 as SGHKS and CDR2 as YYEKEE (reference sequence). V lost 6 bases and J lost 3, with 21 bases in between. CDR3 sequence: CASTTEGHGTYTGELFF. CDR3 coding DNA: TGTGCCAGCACCACCGAAGGACACGGGACCTACACCGGGGAGCTGTTTTTT. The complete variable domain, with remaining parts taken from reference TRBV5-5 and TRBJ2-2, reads DAGVTQSPTHLIKTRGQQVTLRCSPISGHKSVSWYQQVLGQGPQFIFQYYEKEERGRGNFPDRFSARQFPNYSSELNVNALLLGDSALYLCASTTEGHGTYTGELFFGEGSRLTVL.

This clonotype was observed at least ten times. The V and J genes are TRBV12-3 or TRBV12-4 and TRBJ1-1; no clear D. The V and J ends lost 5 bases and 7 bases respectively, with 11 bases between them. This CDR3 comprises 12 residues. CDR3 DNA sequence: TGTGCCAGCAGTCAACTGGGAAATGAAGCTTTCTTT. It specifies CASSQLGNEAFF.

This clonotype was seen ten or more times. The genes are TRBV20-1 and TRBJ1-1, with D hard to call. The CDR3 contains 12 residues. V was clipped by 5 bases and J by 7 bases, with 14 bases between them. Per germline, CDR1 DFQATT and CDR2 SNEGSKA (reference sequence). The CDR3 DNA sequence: TGCAGTGCTCTGACGGGCGGGGATGAAGCTTTCTTT. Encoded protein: CSALTGGDEAFF.

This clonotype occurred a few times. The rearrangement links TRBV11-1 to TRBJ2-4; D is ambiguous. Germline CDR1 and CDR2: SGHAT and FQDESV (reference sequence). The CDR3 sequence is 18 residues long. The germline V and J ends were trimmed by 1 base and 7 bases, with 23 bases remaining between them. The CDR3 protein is CASSLEITSEVVRNIQYF. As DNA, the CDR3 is TGTGCCAGCAGCTTAGAGATTACGTCTGAAGTTGTCAGGAACATTCAGTACTTC.

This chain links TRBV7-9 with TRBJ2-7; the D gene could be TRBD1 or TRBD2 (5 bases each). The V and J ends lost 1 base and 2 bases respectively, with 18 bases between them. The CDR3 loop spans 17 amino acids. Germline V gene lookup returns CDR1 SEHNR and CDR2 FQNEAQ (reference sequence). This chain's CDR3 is CASSLGKDRDGAYEQYF. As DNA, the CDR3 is TGTGCCAGCAGCTTAGGAAAGGACCGGGACGGAGCCTACGAGCAGTACTTC.

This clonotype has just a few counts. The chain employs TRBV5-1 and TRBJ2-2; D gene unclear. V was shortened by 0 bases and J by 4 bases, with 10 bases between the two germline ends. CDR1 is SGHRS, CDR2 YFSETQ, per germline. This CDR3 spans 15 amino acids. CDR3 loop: CASSLVPLVTGELFF. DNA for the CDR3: TGCGCCAGCAGCTTGGTGCCGTTGGTCACCGGGGAGCTGTTTTTT. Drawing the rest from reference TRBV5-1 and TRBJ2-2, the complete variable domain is KAGVTQTPRYLIKTRGQQVTLSCSPISGHRSVSWYQQTPGQGLQFLFEYFSETQRNKGNFPGRFSGRQFSNSRSEMNVSTLELGDSALYLCASSLVPLVTGELFFGEGSRLTVL.

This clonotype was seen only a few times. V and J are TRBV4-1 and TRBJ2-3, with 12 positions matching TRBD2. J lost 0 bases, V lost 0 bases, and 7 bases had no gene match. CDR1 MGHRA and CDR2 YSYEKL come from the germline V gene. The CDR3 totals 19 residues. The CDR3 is CASSQEAVTSGRSTDTQYF. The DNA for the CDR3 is TGCGCCAGCAGCCAAGAGGCCGTGACTAGCGGGAGAAGCACAGATACGCAGTATTTT.

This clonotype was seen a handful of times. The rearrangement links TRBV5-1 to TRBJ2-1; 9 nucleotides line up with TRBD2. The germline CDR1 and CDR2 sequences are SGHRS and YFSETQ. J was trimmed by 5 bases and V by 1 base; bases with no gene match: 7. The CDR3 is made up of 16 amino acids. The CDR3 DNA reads TGCGCCAGCAGCTTGTATACGGGACTAGCAAACAATGAGCAGTTCTTC. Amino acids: CASSLYTGLANNEQFF.

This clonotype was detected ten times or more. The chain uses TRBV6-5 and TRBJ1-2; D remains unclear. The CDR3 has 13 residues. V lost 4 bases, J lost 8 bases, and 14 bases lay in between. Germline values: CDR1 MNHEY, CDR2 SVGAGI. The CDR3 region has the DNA TGTGCCAGCAGTTCATTGGTTCTCGGGGGCTACACCTTC. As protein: CASSSLVLGGYTF.

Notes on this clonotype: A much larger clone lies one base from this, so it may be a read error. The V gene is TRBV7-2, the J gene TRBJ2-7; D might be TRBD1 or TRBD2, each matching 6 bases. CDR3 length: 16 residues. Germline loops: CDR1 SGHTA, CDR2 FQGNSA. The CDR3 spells CVSSLPRGQPSYEQYF. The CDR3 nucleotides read TGTGTCAGCAGCTTACCACGGGGGCAGCCTTCCTACGAGCAGTACTTC.

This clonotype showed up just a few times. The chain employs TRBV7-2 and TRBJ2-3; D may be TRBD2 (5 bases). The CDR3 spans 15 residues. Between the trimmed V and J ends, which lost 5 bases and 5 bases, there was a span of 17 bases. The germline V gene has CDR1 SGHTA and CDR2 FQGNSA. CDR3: CASSVVGGRGDTQYF. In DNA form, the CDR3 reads TGTGCCAGCAGCGTAGTGGGTGGGAGAGGAGATACGCAGTATTTT.

The CDR3 loop is CASTLGTSGGGEQFF. The DNA for the CDR3 is TGTGCCAGCACCTTAGGGACTAGCGGGGGGGGTGAGCAGTTCTTC. The genes are TRBV27 and TRBJ2-1; 16 bases match TRBD2. From germline, CDR1 is MNHEY and CDR2 SMNVEV (reference sequence). The CDR3 covers 15 residues. V lost 7 bases and J lost 9; bases outside the gene matches: 6.

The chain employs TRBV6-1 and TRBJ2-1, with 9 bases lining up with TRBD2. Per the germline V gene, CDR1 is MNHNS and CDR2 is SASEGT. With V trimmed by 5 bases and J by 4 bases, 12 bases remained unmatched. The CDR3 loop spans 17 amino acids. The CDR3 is CASSPPLSGSAYNEQFF. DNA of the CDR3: TGTGCCAGCAGTCCCCCCCTTAGCGGGAGCGCGTACAATGAGCAGTTCTTC.

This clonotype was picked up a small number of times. The CDR3 reads CASSVSANYEQYF. CDR3 nucleotides: TGTGCCAGCAGTGTTTCTGCGAACTACGAGCAGTACTTC. The chain is built from TRBV25-1 and TRBJ2-7; D ambiguous. This CDR3 has 13 residues. Per germline, CDR1 MGHDK and CDR2 SYGVNS. Trimming stripped 4 bases from V and 3 bases from J, with 10 bases between.

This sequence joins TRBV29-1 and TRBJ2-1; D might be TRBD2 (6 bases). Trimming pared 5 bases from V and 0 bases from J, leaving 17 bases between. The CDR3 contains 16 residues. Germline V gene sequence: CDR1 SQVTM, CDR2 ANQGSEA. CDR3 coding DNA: TGCAGCGTTAGAGGTGTAGCGGAGAGCTCCTACAATGAGCAGTTCTTC. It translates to CSVRGVAESSYNEQFF.

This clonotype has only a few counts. Here the CDR3 DNA reads TGTGCCAGCAGCTTAGCTAGCGGGGCCGAACAAGAGACCCAGTACTTC. Translation gives CASSLASGAEQETQYF. The chain employs TRBV7-9 and TRBJ2-5; 8 nucleotides agree with TRBD2. Germline V gene lookup returns CDR1 SEHNR and CDR2 FQNEAQ (reference sequence). This CDR3 has 16 residues. Unmatched junction bases numbered 5, after V lost 0 bases and J lost 2 bases. Filled out from reference TRBV7-9 and TRBJ2-5, the complete variable domain reads DTGVSQNPRHKITKRGQNVTFRCDPISEHNRLYWYRQTLGQGPEFLTYFQNEAQLEKSRLLSDRFSAERPKGSFSTLEIQRTEQGDSAMYLCASSLASGAEQETQYFGPGTRLLVL.

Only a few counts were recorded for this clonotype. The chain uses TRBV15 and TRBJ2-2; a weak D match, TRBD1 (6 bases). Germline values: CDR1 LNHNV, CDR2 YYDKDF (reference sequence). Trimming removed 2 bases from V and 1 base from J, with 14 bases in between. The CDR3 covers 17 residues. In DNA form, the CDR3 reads TGTGCCACCAGCAGACACACAGGGATGTGGAACACCGGGGAGCTGTTTTTT. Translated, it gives CATSRHTGMWNTGELFF.

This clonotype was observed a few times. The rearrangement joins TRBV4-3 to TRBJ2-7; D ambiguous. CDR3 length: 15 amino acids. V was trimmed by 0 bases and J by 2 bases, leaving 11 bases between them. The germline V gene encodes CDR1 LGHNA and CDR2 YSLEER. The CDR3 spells CASSQDRIGPYEQYF. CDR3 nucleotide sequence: TGCGCCAGCAGCCAAGATAGGATCGGTCCCTACGAGCAGTACTTC.

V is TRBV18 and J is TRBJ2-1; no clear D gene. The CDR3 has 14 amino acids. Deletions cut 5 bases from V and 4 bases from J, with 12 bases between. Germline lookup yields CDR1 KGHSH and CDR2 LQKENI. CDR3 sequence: CASSSWGWYNEQFF. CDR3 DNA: TGTGCCAGCTCAAGCTGGGGTTGGTACAATGAGCAGTTCTTC.

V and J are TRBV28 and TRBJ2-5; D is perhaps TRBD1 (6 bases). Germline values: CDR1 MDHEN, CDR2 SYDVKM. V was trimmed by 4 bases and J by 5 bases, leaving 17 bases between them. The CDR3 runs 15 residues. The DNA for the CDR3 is TGTGCCAGCAGTTCCCCAGGGGCAGGGGTGGAGACCCAGTACTTC. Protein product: CASSSPGAGVETQYF.

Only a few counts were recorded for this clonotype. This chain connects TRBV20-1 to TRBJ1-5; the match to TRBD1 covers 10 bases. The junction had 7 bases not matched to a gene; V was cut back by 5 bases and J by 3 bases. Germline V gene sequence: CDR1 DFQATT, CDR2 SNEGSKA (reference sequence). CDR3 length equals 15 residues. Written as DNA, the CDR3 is TGCAGTGCTCGGAGGACAGGGGGGCCCAATCAGCCCCAGCATTTT. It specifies CSARRTGGPNQPQHF.

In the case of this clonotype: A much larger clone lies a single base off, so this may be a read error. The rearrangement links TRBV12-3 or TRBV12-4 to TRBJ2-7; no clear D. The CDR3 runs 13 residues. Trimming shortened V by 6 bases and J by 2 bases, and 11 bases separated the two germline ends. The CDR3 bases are TGTGCCAGCAGGACCGAGGCGACCTACGAGCAGTACTTC. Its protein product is CASRTEATYEQYF.

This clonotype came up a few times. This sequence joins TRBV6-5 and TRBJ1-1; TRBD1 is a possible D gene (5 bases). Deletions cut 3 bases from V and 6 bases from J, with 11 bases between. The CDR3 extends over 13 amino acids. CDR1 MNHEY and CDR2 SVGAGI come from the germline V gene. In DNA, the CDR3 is TGTGCCAGCAGTTATAGTAGGGGTTCTGAAGCTTTCTTT. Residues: CASSYSRGSEAFF.

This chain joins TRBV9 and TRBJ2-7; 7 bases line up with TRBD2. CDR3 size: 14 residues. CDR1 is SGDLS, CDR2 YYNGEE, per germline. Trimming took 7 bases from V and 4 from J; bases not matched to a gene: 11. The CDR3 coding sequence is TGTGCCAGCGGACCGGGAGGAAGGTTTTACGAGCAGTACTTC. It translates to CASGPGGRFYEQYF.